One T cell receptor (beta chain) is described in this entry. Its cognate antigen is unknown. This entry comes from a study of identical twins. Whole-study findings and limits: Out-of-frame alpha sequences that twins shared showed excess low generation probability.

A universal primer site came from template switching; cDNA carried unique molecular identifiers. TCRdb independently ran MiXCR on the 5' RACE reads; one entry per CDR3 protein. The sample has hundreds of thousands of distinct CDR3 sequences; roughly 12% are singletons. Separately, the same data were catalogued under a study of yellow fever vaccine responses in identical twins. This second study notes: Twins' vaccine T cell response reportedly gave the appearance of partial convergence and partial personalization.

The sample taken for sequencing was PBMCs. This receptor was taken from a woman younger than 35 in good health.

In DNA form, the CDR3 reads TGTGCCAGCAGTTCGGGTAGCGGGAGGTACGAGCAGTACTTC. It codes for CASSSGSGRYEQYF. The chain links TRBV28 to TRBJ2-7, with 10 bases aligning to TRBD2. The CDR3 length is 14 residues. V lost 4 bases and J lost 4; bases outside the gene matches: 4. From germline, CDR1 is MDHEN and CDR2 SYDVKM.